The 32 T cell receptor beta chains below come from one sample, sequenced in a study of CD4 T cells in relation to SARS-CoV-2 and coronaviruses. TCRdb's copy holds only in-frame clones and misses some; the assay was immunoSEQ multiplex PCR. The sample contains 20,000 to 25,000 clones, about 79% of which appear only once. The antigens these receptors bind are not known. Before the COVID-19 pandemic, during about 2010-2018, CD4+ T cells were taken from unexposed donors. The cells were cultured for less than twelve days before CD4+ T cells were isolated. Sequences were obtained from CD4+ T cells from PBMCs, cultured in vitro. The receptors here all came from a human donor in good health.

This CDR3 is CASSSPGVAGALDTQYF. As DNA, the CDR3 is TGTGCCAGCAGTAGCCCCGGCGTAGCGGGAGCCTTAGATACGCAGTATTTT. The chain is built from TRBV28 and TRBJ2-3; TRBD2 matches at 9 bases. The V gene's germline CDR1 is MDHEN and CDR2 SYDVKM. Losses at the gene ends were 5 bases for V and 5 bases for J; bases not matched to a gene: 14. This CDR3 has 17 residues.

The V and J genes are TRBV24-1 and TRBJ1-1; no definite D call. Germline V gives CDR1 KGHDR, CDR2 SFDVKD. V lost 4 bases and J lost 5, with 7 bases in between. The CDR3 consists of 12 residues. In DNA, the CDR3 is TGTGCCACCAGTGAGCGGGGTACTGAAGCTTTCTTT. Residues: CATSERGTEAFF.

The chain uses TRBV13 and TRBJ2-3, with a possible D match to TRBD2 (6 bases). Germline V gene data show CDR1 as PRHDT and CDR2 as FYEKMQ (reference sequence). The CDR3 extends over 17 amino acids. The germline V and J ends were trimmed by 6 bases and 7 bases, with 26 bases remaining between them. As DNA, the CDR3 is TGTGCCAGCAGTCCCTCACGGGAGAATCAGTTTAGAAATACGCAGTATTTT. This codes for CASSPSRENQFRNTQYF.

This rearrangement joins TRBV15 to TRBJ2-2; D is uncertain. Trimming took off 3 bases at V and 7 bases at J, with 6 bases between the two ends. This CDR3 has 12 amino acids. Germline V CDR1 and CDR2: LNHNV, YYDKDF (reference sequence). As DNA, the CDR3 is TGTGCCACCAGCAGGGAAGTCGGGGAGCTGTTTTTT. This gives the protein CATSREVGELFF.

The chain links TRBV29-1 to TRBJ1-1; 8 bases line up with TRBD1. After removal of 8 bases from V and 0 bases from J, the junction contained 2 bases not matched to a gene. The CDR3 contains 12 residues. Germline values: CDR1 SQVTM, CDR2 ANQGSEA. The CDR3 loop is CSLTGVNTEAFF. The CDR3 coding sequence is TGCAGCCTGACAGGGGTGAACACTGAAGCTTTCTTT. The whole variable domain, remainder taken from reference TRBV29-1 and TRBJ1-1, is SAVISQKPSRDICQRGTSLTIQCQVDSQVTMMFWYRQQPGQSLTLIATANQGSEATYESGFVIDKFPISRPNLTFSTLTVSNMSPEDSSIYLCSLTGVNTEAFFGQGTRLTVV.

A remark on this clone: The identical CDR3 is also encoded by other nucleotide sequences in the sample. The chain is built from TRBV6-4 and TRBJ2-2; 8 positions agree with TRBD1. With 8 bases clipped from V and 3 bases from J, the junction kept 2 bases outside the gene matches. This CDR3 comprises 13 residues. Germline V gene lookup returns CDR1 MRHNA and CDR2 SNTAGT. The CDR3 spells CASSDRDTGELFF. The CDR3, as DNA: TGTGCCAGCTCGGACAGGGACACCGGGGAGCTGTTTTTT.

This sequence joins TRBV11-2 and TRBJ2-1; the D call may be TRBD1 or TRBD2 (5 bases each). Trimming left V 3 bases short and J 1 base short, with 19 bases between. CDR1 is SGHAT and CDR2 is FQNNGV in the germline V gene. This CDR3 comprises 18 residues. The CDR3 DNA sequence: TGTGCCAGCAGCTTTATTAGTAGAACGAGGGGTTCCTACAATGAGCAGTTCTTC. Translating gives CASSFISRTRGSYNEQFF.

The CDR3 sequence is CASSLPGVLEQYF. The CDR3 coding sequence is TGTGCCAGCAGCTTGCCAGGGGTACTCGAGCAGTACTTC. V usage is TRBV5-6 and J usage is TRBJ2-7; the D gene is possibly TRBD1 (6 bases). The germline CDR1 and CDR2 sequences are SGHDT and YYEEEE. With 1 base removed from V and 6 bases from J, the gap between germline ends came to 11 bases. The CDR3 contains 13 residues.

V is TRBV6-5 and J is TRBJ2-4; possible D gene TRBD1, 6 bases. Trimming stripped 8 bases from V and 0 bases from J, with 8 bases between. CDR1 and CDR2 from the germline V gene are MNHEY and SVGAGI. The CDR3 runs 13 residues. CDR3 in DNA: TGTGCCAGCCGGGACATAGCCAAAAACATTCAGTACTTC. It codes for CASRDIAKNIQYF.

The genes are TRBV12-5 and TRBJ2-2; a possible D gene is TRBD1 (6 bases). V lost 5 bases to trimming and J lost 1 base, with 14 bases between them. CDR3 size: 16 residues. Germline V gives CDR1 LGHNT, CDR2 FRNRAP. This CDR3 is CASGQPSTGNTGELFF. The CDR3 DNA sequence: TGTGCTAGTGGTCAGCCCTCGACAGGGAACACCGGGGAGCTGTTTTTT.

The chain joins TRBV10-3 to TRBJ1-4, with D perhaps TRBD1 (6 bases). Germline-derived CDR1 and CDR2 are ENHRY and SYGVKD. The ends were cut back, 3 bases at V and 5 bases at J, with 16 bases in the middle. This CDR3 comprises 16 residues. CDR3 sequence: CAISDPRLGGNEKLFF. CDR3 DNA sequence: TGTGCCATCAGTGACCCCAGGTTAGGGGGGAATGAAAAACTGTTTTTT.

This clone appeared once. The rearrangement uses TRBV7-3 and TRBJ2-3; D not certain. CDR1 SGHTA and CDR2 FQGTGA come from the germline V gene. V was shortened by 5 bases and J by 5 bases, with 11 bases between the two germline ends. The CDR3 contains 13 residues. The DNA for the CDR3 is TGTGCCAGCAGCCTGCTCAGGCAAGATACGCAGTATTTT. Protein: CASSLLRQDTQYF.

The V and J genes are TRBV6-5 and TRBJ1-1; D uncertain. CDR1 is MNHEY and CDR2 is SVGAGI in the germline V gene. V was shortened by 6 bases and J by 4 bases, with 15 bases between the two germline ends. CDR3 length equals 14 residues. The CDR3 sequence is CASRPLGLGTEAFF. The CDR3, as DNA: TGTGCCAGCAGGCCCTTGGGATTAGGCACTGAAGCTTTCTTT.

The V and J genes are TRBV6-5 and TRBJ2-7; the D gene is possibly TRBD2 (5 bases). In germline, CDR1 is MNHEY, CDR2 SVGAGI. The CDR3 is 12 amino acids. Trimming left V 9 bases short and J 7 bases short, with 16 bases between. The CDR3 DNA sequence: TGTGCCAGTATGAGATATCCGGGGGAGCAGTACTTC. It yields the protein CASMRYPGEQYF.

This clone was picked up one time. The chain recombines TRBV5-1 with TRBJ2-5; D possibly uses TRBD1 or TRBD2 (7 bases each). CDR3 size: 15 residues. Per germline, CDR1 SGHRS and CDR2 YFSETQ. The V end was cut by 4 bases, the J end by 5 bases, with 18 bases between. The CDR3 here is CASSPGTAGWETQYF. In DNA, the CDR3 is TGCGCCAGCAGCCCGGGGACAGCGGGGTGGGAGACCCAGTACTTC.

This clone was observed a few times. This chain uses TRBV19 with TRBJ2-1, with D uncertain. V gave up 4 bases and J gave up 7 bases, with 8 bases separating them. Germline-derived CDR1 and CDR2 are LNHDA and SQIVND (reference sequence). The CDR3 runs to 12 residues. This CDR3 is CASSTPPNEQFF. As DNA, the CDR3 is TGTGCCAGTAGTACCCCCCCAAATGAGCAGTTCTTC.

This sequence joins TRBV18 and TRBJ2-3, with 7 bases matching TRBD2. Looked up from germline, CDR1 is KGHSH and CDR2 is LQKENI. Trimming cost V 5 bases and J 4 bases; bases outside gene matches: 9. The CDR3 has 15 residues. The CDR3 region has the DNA TGTGCCAGCTCATCAGGGAGGGCCCCGCCAGATACGCAGTATTTT. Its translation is CASSSGRAPPDTQYF.

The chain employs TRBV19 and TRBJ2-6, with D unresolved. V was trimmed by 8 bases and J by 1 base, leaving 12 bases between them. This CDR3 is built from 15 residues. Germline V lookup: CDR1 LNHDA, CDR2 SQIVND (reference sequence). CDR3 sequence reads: CASGERKSGANVLTF. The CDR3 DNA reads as TGTGCCAGTGGGGAAAGGAAGTCTGGGGCCAACGTCCTGACTTTC.

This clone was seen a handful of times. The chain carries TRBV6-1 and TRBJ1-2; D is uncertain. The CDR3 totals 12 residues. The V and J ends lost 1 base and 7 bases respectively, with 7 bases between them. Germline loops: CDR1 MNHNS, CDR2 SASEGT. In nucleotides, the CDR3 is TGTGCCAGCAGTGAAGGGGCTTTTGGCTACACCTTC. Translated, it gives CASSEGAFGYTF.

Here the CDR3 reads CASSRFRDRETGELFF. CDR3 nucleotide sequence: TGTGCCAGCTCACGATTCCGGGACAGGGAAACCGGGGAGCTGTTTTTT. This sequence joins TRBV18 and TRBJ2-2; 9 bases agree with TRBD1. The CDR3 covers 16 residues. Germline V gene lookup returns CDR1 KGHSH and CDR2 LQKENI. V dropped 4 bases and J dropped 5; count of bases not matched to a gene: 8.

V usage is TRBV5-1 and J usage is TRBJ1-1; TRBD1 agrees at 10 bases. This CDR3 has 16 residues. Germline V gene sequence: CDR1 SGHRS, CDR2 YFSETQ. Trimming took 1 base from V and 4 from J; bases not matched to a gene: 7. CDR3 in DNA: TGCGCCAGCAGCTTGAACCGGGACAGGGGAGGCACTGAAGCTTTCTTT. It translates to CASSLNRDRGGTEAFF.

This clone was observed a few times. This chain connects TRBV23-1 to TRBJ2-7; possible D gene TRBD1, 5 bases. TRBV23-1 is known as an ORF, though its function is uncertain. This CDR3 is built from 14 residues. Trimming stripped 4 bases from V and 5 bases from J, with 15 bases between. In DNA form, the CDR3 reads TGCGCCAGCAGTCCCTGGGCAGGGTTAAACGAGCAGTACTTC. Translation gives CASSPWAGLNEQYF.

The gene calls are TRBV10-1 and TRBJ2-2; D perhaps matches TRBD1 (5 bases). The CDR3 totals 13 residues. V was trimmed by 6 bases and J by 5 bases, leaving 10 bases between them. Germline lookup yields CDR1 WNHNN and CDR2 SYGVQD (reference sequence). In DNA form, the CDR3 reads TGCGCCAGCAGAGTAGGGGATACCGGGGAGCTGTTTTTT. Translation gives CASRVGDTGELFF.

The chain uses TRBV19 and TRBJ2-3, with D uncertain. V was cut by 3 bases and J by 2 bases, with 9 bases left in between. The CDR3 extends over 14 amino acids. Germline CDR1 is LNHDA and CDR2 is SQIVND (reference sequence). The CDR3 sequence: CASSIKGPTDTQYF. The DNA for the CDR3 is TGTGCCAGTAGTATTAAGGGCCCCACAGATACGCAGTATTTT.

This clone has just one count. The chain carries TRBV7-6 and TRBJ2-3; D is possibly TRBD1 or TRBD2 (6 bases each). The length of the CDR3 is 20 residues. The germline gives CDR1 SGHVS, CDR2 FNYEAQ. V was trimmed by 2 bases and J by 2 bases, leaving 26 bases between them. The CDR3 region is CASSLRSSTRGETFTDTQYF. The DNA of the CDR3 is TGTGCCAGCAGCTTACGCAGCTCGACTAGGGGGGAGACGTTCACAGATACGCAGTATTTT. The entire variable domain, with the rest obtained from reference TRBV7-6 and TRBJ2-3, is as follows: GAGVSQSPRYKVTKRGQDVALRCDPISGHVSLYWYRQALGQGPEFLTYFNYEAQQDKSGLPNDRFSAERPEGSISTLTIQRTEQRDSAMYRCASSLRSSTRGETFTDTQYFGPGTRLTVL.

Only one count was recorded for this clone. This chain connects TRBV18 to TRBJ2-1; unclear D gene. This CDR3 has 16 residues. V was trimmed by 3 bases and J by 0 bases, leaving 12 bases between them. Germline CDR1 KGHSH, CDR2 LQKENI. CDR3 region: CASSPFGVTSYNEQFF. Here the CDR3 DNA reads TGTGCCAGCTCACCTTTCGGAGTCACCTCCTACAATGAGCAGTTCTTC.

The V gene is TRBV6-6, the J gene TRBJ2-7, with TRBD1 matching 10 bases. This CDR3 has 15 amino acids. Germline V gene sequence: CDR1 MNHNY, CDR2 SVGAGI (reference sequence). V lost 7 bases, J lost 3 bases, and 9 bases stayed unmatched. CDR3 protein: CASTDTGQGVYEQYF. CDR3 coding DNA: TGTGCCAGCACCGATACCGGACAGGGGGTCTACGAGCAGTACTTC.

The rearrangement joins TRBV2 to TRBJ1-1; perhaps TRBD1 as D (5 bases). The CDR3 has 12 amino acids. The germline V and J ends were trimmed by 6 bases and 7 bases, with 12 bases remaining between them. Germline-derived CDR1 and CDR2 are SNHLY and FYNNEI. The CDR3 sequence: CASRAGLDEAFF. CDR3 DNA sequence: TGTGCCAGCAGAGCAGGGTTAGATGAAGCTTTCTTT.

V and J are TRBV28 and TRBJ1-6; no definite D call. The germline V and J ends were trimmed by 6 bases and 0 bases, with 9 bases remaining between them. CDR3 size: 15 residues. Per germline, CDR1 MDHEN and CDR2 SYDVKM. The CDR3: CASRDQTSYNSPLHF. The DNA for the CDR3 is TGTGCCAGCAGAGACCAAACCTCCTATAATTCACCCCTCCACTTT.

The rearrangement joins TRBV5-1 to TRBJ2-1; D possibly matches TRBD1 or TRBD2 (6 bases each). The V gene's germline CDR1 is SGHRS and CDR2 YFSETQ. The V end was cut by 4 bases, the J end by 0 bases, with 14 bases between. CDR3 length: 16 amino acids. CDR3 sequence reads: CASSPGAGNSYNEQFF. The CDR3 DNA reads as TGCGCCAGCAGCCCGGGGGCAGGGAACTCCTACAATGAGCAGTTCTTC.

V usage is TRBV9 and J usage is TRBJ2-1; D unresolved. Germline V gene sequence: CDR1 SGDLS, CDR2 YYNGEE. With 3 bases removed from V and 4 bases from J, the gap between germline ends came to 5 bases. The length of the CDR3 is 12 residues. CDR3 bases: TGTGCCAGCAGCGGCCTATACAATGAGCAGTTCTTC. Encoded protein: CASSGLYNEQFF. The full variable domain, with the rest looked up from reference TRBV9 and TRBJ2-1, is DSGVTQTPKHLITATGQRVTLRCSPRSGDLSVYWYQQSLDQGLQFLIQYYNGEERAKGNILERFSAQQFPDLHSELNLSSLELGDSALYFCASSGLYNEQFFGPGTRLTVL.

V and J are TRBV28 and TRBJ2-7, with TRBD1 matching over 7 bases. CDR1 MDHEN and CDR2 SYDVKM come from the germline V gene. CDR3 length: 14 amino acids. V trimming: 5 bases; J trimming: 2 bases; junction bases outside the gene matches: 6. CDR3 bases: TGTGCCAGCAGTACTCCGGGACAGACCTACGAGCAGTACTTC. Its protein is CASSTPGQTYEQYF.